Listed below are T cell receptor beta chains from one sample, sequenced in a study of tumor-infiltrating lymphocytes in primary liver carcinoma. TCRdb re-analysed the multiplex PCR reads in MiXCR, keeping a single row per CDR3 protein. This table holds 300,000 to 400,000 distinct CDR3 sequences, 65% found once. Sample: peripheral blood. All receptors derive from a middle-aged man with primary liver carcinoma and hepatitis B virus infection. CDR3s include the opening cysteine and the closing phenylalanine or tryptophan. Each record gives: clone size, V gene, D gene, J gene, CDR3 protein, CDR3 DNA. A D gene is named only where the DNA matches it firmly. Size tells how often a clone was seen (once, few, many) or the class of an expanded clone, and some rows leave it out.

clone_size: NA; v_call: TRBV6-6; d_call: TRBD1; j_call: TRBJ2-2; cdr3_aa: CASSSDRVTGELFF; cdr3_nt: TGTGCCAGCAGTTCGGACAGGGTCACCGGGGAGCTGTTTTTT
clone_size: NA; v_call: TRBV11-2; d_call: NA; j_call: TRBJ2-3; cdr3_aa: CASSLRIGTDTQYF; cdr3_nt: TGTGCCAGCAGCCTGCGTATCGGCACAGATACGCAGTATTTT
clone_size: many; v_call: TRBV6-1; d_call: TRBD1; j_call: TRBJ2-2; cdr3_aa: CASREIPGQGARF; cdr3_nt: TGTGCCAGCAGGGAGATTCCGGGACAGGGGGCGCGTTTT
clone_size: NA; v_call: TRBV11-3; d_call: TRBD2; j_call: TRBJ2-1; cdr3_aa: CASSPTSGREIEQFF; cdr3_nt: TGTGCCAGCAGCCCGACTAGCGGGAGGGAGATAGAGCAGTTCTTC
clone_size: NA; v_call: TRBV28; d_call: NA; j_call: TRBJ2-7; cdr3_aa: CASRPIRGASHEQYF; cdr3_nt: TGTGCCAGCAGGCCAATCAGGGGCGCTTCCCACGAGCAGTACTTC
clone_size: few; v_call: TRBV12-5; d_call: TRBD1; j_call: TRBJ2-1; cdr3_aa: CASGWGQGARNEQFF; cdr3_nt: TGTGCTAGTGGTTGGGGACAGGGGGCCAGGAATGAGCAGTTCTTC
clone_size: NA; v_call: TRBV11-2; d_call: NA; j_call: TRBJ2-7; cdr3_aa: CASSLDGVAYGQYF; cdr3_nt: TGTGCCAGCAGCTTAGATGGAGTTGCCTACGGGCAGTACTTC
clone_size: NA; v_call: TRBV11-2; d_call: NA; j_call: TRBJ2-7; cdr3_aa: CACSLVWGGEQYF; cdr3_nt: TGTGCCTGCAGCTTAGTTTGGGGCGGTGAGCAGTACTTC
clone_size: NA; v_call: TRBV29-1; d_call: NA; j_call: TRBJ2-1; cdr3_aa: CSVVVPGLEDEQFF; cdr3_nt: TGCAGCGTTGTAGTCCCCGGGTTGGAGGATGAGCAGTTCTTC
clone_size: NA; v_call: TRBV5-6; d_call: NA; j_call: TRBJ1-6; cdr3_aa: CASSSRFEIATITLHF; cdr3_nt: TGTGCCAGCAGCTCCCGCTTTGAGATAGCCACTATCACCCTCCACTTT
clone_size: NA; v_call: TRBV29-1; d_call: NA; j_call: TRBJ1-1; cdr3_aa: CSVVVTGMNAEAFF; cdr3_nt: TGCAGCGTTGTAGTGACAGGAATGAACGCTGAAGCGTTCTTT
clone_size: many; v_call: TRBV6-1; d_call: TRBD1; j_call: TRBJ2-7; cdr3_aa: CASRGDREGSYEQYF; cdr3_nt: TGTGCCAGCAGGGGGGACAGGGAGGGCTCCTACGAGCAGTACTTC
clone_size: few; v_call: TRBV6-1; d_call: NA; j_call: TRBJ2-5; cdr3_aa: CASSETAEWQETQYF; cdr3_nt: TGTGCCAGCAGTGAAACGGCAGAGTGGCAAGAGACCCAGTACTTC
clone_size: NA; v_call: TRBV11-2; d_call: NA; j_call: TRBJ1-3; cdr3_aa: CASSSPSTREGNTIYF; cdr3_nt: TGTGCCAGCAGCTCCCCTTCGACGAGGGAGGGGAACACCATATATTTT
clone_size: once; v_call: TRBV28; d_call: TRBD1; j_call: TRBJ2-7; cdr3_aa: CASGQFPPTGQERYF; cdr3_nt: TGTGCCAGCGGACAATTCCCACCGACAGGACAGGAGCGGTACTTC
clone_size: many; v_call: TRBV11-2; d_call: TRBD1; j_call: TRBJ2-5; cdr3_aa: CASSWDSSQETQYF; cdr3_nt: TGTGCCAGCAGCTGGGACAGTAGCCAAGAGACCCAGTACTTC
clone_size: NA; v_call: TRBV28; d_call: TRBD1; j_call: TRBJ1-5; cdr3_aa: CASSPLDRNNQPQHF; cdr3_nt: TGTGCCAGCAGCCCTTTGGACAGGAACAATCAGCCCCAGCATTTT
clone_size: NA; v_call: TRBV4-2; d_call: TRBD2; j_call: TRBJ2-3; cdr3_aa: CASSQEGPPSGSTDTQYF; cdr3_nt: TGTGCCAGCAGCCAAGAAGGGCCTCCTAGCGGGAGCACAGATACGCAGTATTTT
clone_size: NA; v_call: TRBV29-1; d_call: TRBD1; j_call: TRBJ2-7; cdr3_aa: CSVGQGVHDQYF; cdr3_nt: TGCAGCGTTGGACAGGGGGTGCACGATCAGTACTTC
clone_size: NA; v_call: TRBV11-2; d_call: TRBD1; j_call: TRBJ1-5; cdr3_aa: CASRTDRGNNQPQHF; cdr3_nt: TGTGCCAGCAGGACGGACAGGGGTAACAATCAGCCCCAGCATTTT
clone_size: NA; v_call: TRBV5-4; d_call: TRBD1; j_call: TRBJ1-1; cdr3_aa: CASRTGTDNTEAFF; cdr3_nt: TGTGCCAGCAGAACCGGGACAGATAACACTGAAGCTTTCTTT
clone_size: many; v_call: TRBV6-6; d_call: NA; j_call: TRBJ1-2; cdr3_aa: CASTGNYGYTF; cdr3_nt: TGTGCCAGCACGGGGAACTATGGCTACACCTTC
clone_size: NA; v_call: TRBV28; d_call: NA; j_call: TRBJ1-1; cdr3_aa: CASSLGTPTTEAFF; cdr3_nt: TGTGCCAGCAGTCTTGGGACCCCGACCACTGAAGCTTTCTTT
clone_size: NA; v_call: TRBV4-1; d_call: TRBD1; j_call: TRBJ2-7; cdr3_aa: CASTSRDREGYEQYF; cdr3_nt: TGCGCCAGCACCTCACGGGACAGGGAAGGCTACGAGCAGTACTTC
clone_size: NA; v_call: TRBV29-1; d_call: TRBD2; j_call: TRBJ2-7; cdr3_aa: CSVEDQGSGRAYEQYF; cdr3_nt: TGCAGCGTTGAAGACCAGGGTAGCGGGAGGGCCTACGAGCAGTACTTC
clone_size: few; v_call: TRBV6-6; d_call: NA; j_call: TRBJ1-1; cdr3_aa: CASIQLGVSSTEAFF; cdr3_nt: TGTGCCAGCATACAACTGGGGGTATCTAGCACTGAAGCTTTCTTT
clone_size: NA; v_call: TRBV11-2; d_call: TRBD1; j_call: TRBJ2-3; cdr3_aa: CASSMTGAEDTPYF; cdr3_nt: TGTGCCAGCTCTATGACAGGGGCGGAAGATACGCCGTATTTT
clone_size: few; v_call: TRBV10-3; d_call: TRBD1; j_call: TRBJ1-1; cdr3_aa: CAISESGGTGVLAEAFF; cdr3_nt: TGTGCCATCAGTGAGTCGGGTGGGACAGGGGTGTTGGCTGAAGCTTTCTTT
clone_size: NA; v_call: TRBV12-3/TRBV12-4; d_call: TRBD1; j_call: TRBJ2-5; cdr3_aa: CARTRGETQYF; cdr3_nt: TGTGCCAGAACCAGGGGGGAGACCCAGTACTTC
clone_size: few; v_call: TRBV6-1; d_call: NA; j_call: TRBJ2-5; cdr3_aa: CASNSMWGQETQYF; cdr3_nt: TGTGCCAGCAACTCGATGTGGGGGCAAGAGACCCAGTACTTC
clone_size: few; v_call: TRBV29-1; d_call: NA; j_call: TRBJ2-1; cdr3_aa: CSVKSSRVYNEQFF; cdr3_nt: TGCAGCGTTAAGTCTAGCAGAGTCTACAATGAGCAGTTCTTC
clone_size: many; v_call: TRBV6-2/TRBV6-3; d_call: TRBD1; j_call: TRBJ2-7; cdr3_aa: CAIRDRRYEQYF; cdr3_nt: TGTGCCATACGGGACAGGCGGTACGAGCAGTACTTC
clone_size: NA; v_call: TRBV13; d_call: NA; j_call: TRBJ2-1; cdr3_aa: CASTPIGLNEQFF; cdr3_nt: TGTGCCAGCACCCCAATAGGGTTGAATGAGCAGTTCTTC
clone_size: NA; v_call: TRBV11-2; d_call: NA; j_call: TRBJ2-7; cdr3_aa: CVSSSLTFRAKLNYEQYF; cdr3_nt: TGTGTCAGCAGCTCCCTTACGTTCCGAGCGAAGCTGAATTACGAGCAGTACTTC
clone_size: NA; v_call: TRBV11-2; d_call: NA; j_call: TRBJ1-2; cdr3_aa: CASSPTGISGHTF; cdr3_nt: TGTGCCAGCAGTCCTACCGGGATCAGTGGCCACACCTTC
clone_size: NA; v_call: TRBV7-9; d_call: NA; j_call: TRBJ2-1; cdr3_aa: CASNPWTRGIGKSSYNEQFF; cdr3_nt: TGTGCCAGCAACCCGTGGACTAGGGGGATAGGTAAAAGCTCCTACAATGAGCAGTTCTTC
clone_size: NA; v_call: TRBV28; d_call: NA; j_call: TRBJ1-1; cdr3_aa: CASRGTEAFF; cdr3_nt: TGTGCGAGCAGGGGCACTGAAGCTTTCTTT
clone_size: NA; v_call: TRBV30; d_call: NA; j_call: TRBJ2-2; cdr3_aa: CAWSEGAGELFF; cdr3_nt: TGTGCCTGGAGCGAGGGGGCCGGGGAGCTGTTTTTT
clone_size: NA; v_call: TRBV4-2; d_call: NA; j_call: TRBJ2-7; cdr3_aa: CASSQELVYEQHF; cdr3_nt: TGTGCCAGCAGCCAAGAGTTAGTTTACGAGCAGCACTTC
clone_size: many; v_call: TRBV10-3; d_call: NA; j_call: TRBJ2-4; cdr3_aa: CASAGAGGLGNQYF; cdr3_nt: TGTGCCTCCGCTGGTGCTGGGGGGCTAGGGAATCAGTACTTC
clone_size: NA; v_call: TRBV29-1; d_call: NA; j_call: TRBJ1-5; cdr3_aa: CSVEVGVGPQHF; cdr3_nt: TGCAGCGTTGAGGTTGGTGTTGGGCCCCAGCATTTT
clone_size: NA; v_call: TRBV11-1; d_call: NA; j_call: TRBJ2-7; cdr3_aa: CASTLTLSSHEQYF; cdr3_nt: TGTGCCAGCACCTTAACACTAAGCTCCCACGAGCAGTACTTC
clone_size: NA; v_call: TRBV5-8; d_call: TRBD2; j_call: TRBJ2-5; cdr3_aa: CASSLGSSGNQETQYF; cdr3_nt: TGTGCCAGCAGCTTGGGGTCTAGCGGGAATCAAGAGACCCAGTACTTC
clone_size: NA; v_call: TRBV28; d_call: NA; j_call: TRBJ2-7; cdr3_aa: CASSKWVHEQYF; cdr3_nt: TGTGCCAGCTCCAAGTGGGTCCACGAGCAGTACTTC
clone_size: NA; v_call: TRBV11-3; d_call: TRBD2; j_call: TRBJ2-2; cdr3_aa: CASSLGGLAGWARELFF; cdr3_nt: TGTGCCAGCAGCCTAGGTGGACTAGCGGGTTGGGCCCGGGAGCTGTTTTTT
clone_size: few; v_call: TRBV4-1; d_call: TRBD2; j_call: TRBJ2-3; cdr3_aa: CASSQDLGGGTDTQYF; cdr3_nt: TGCGCCAGCAGCCAAGATCTCGGGGGAGGGACAGATACGCAGTATTTT
clone_size: NA; v_call: TRBV4-3; d_call: TRBD1; j_call: TRBJ2-1; cdr3_aa: CASNQITGVRNEQFF; cdr3_nt: TGCGCCAGCAACCAAATAACAGGGGTCCGCAATGAGCAGTTCTTC
clone_size: NA; v_call: TRBV6-5; d_call: TRBD2; j_call: TRBJ2-6; cdr3_aa: CASSYGDGLGANILTF; cdr3_nt: TGTGCCAGCAGTTACGGAGACGGACTAGGGGCCAACATCCTGACTTTC
clone_size: many; v_call: TRBV13; d_call: NA; j_call: TRBJ1-1; cdr3_aa: CASSFHPGEAFF; cdr3_nt: TGTGCCAGCAGCTTCCACCCGGGAGAAGCTTTCTTT
clone_size: few; v_call: TRBV6-1; d_call: TRBD1; j_call: TRBJ2-5; cdr3_aa: CVSSQGVGTGVLETQYF; cdr3_nt: TGTGTCAGCAGTCAAGGTGTCGGGACAGGGGTATTGGAGACCCAGTACTTC
clone_size: many; v_call: TRBV5-5; d_call: TRBD2; j_call: TRBJ2-5; cdr3_aa: CASSLTSGRGGQETQYF; cdr3_nt: TGTGCCAGCAGTCTGACTAGCGGGAGGGGGGGGCAAGAGACCCAGTACTTC